Below are 13 T cell receptor beta chains sequenced from a single sample in a study of CD8+ T cells in alopecia areata. Extraction of RNA preceded its reverse transcription into cDNA, which served as the sequencing template. The method was immunoSEQ multiplex PCR; TCRdb's version includes in-frame clones alone and lacks a portion of them. The sample lists 13,000 to 15,000 clones, roughly 54% seen once, with about 4% in the top ten. Sorting separated CD25+CD127- cells from the CD4+ cells of 4 or 5 patients. The specimen sequenced was CD4+ Tregs sorted from blood. The receptors come from a human donor with alopecia areata.

This clone occurred a few times. This chain joins TRBV2 and TRBJ2-5; no definite D call. Trimming took 6 bases from V and 5 from J, leaving 10 bases between them. CDR1 is SNHLY, CDR2 FYNNEI, per germline. CDR3 length: 12 residues. This CDR3 reads CASRGLWETQYF. The DNA of the CDR3 is TGTGCCAGCAGGGGCCTCTGGGAGACCCAGTACTTC. The full variable domain, completed using reference TRBV2 and TRBJ2-5, is EPEVTQTPSHQVTQMGQEVILRCVPISNHLYFYWYRQILGQKVEFLVSFYNNEISEKSEIFDDQFSVERPDGSNFTLKIRSTKLEDSAMYFCASRGLWETQYFGPGTRLLVL.

This chain uses TRBV13 with TRBJ2-1; maybe TRBD2 (6 bases). Trimming removed 0 bases from V and 3 bases from J, with 15 bases in between. The CDR3 extends over 17 amino acids. CDR1 PRHDT and CDR2 FYEKMQ come from the germline V gene (reference sequence). Written as DNA, the CDR3 is TGTGCCAGCAGCTTAGGCCTAGGGACTGTCGGCTACAATGAGCAGTTCTTC. Amino acid sequence: CASSLGLGTVGYNEQFF.

The genes are TRBV27 and TRBJ2-3; D uncertain. This CDR3 comprises 16 residues. The germline gives CDR1 MNHEY, CDR2 SMNVEV (reference sequence). V was clipped by 4 bases and J by 1 base, with 15 bases between them. The CDR3 DNA sequence: TGTGCCAGCAGTTCCCCCGGACGGACCGGCACAGATACGCAGTATTTT. Protein: CASSSPGRTGTDTQYF.

This clone was seen a few times. The sample has other DNA sequences that encode this CDR3 too. V and J are TRBV11-2 and TRBJ2-2, with D possibly TRBD2 on 6 matching bases. The CDR3 runs 16 residues. Trimming shortened V by 1 base and J by 5 bases, and 14 bases separated the two germline ends. Germline assignment: CDR1 SGHAT and CDR2 FQNNGV. The CDR3 sequence: CASSLGLGGVTGELFF. CDR3 nucleotide sequence: TGTGCCAGCAGCTTAGGGTTGGGGGGTGTAACCGGGGAGCTGTTTTTT.

J is TRBJ2-7 and V is TRBV11-2, with TRBD1 as a possible D gene (6 bases). The V end was cut by 5 bases, the J end by 3 bases, with 14 bases between. The CDR3 has 14 amino acids. The germline V gene has CDR1 SGHAT and CDR2 FQNNGV. In DNA form, the CDR3 reads TGTGCCAGCAGCGCAGGGGACACCTTCTACGAGCAGTACTTC. Translating it yields CASSAGDTFYEQYF.

The chain couples TRBV10-3 to TRBJ2-1; tentative D call: TRBD2 (5 bases). The V gene lost 8 bases and the J gene lost 5 bases, with 16 bases spanning the gap. In germline, CDR1 is ENHRY, CDR2 SYGVKD. This CDR3 is built from 14 residues. The CDR3 is CAISPRDLNNEQFF. In nucleotides, the CDR3 is TGTGCCATCTCTCCCCGGGATCTCAACAATGAGCAGTTCTTC.

This clone was detected only a few times. The genes are TRBV27 and TRBJ1-5; unclear D gene. The CDR3 covers 14 residues. CDR1 is MNHEY, CDR2 SMNVEV, per germline (reference sequence). V was clipped by 5 bases and J by 2 bases, with 10 bases between them. CDR3: CASSPRLGNQPQHF. The CDR3 DNA reads TGTGCCAGCAGTCCCCGGCTTGGCAATCAGCCCCAGCATTTT.

The chain combines TRBV4-1 with TRBJ2-7; D call uncertain. The V gene's germline CDR1 is MGHRA and CDR2 YSYEKL. The CDR3 covers 17 residues. With 4 bases removed from V and 6 bases from J, the gap between germline ends came to 25 bases. The chain's CDR3 is CASSPDFAFPSPFEQYF. For the CDR3, the DNA is TGCGCCAGCAGCCCAGACTTTGCATTCCCGAGCCCCTTCGAGCAGTACTTC.

V and J are TRBV10-3 and TRBJ2-3, with 9 bases that match TRBD2. J gave up 0 bases and V 7 bases, and 5 bases lay outside the gene matches. In germline, CDR1 is ENHRY, CDR2 SYGVKD. The CDR3 is made up of 15 amino acids. The DNA of the CDR3 is TGTGCCATCAAGGCTAGCGGGACTAGCACAGATACGCAGTATTTT. Amino acid sequence: CAIKASGTSTDTQYF.

The chain uses TRBV25-1 and TRBJ1-3; weak D call: TRBD1 (5 bases). Germline assignment: CDR1 MGHDK and CDR2 SYGVNS. The ends were cut back, 5 bases at V and 0 bases at J, with 11 bases in the middle. The CDR3 extends over 15 amino acids. The CDR3 is CASSTRGTSGNTIYF. As DNA, the CDR3 is TGTGCCAGCAGTACCCGGGGGACCTCTGGAAACACCATATATTTT. Complete variable domain (other parts from reference TRBV25-1 and TRBJ1-3): EADIYQTPRYLVIGTGKKITLECSQTMGHDKMYWYQQDPGMELHLIHYSYGVNSTEKGDLSSESTVSRIRTEHFPLTLESARPSHTSQYLCASSTRGTSGNTIYFGEGSWLTVV.

The J gene is TRBJ1-2, the V gene TRBV2; 10 positions agree with TRBD1. The CDR3 is 12 residues long. V was clipped by 6 bases and J by 7 bases; unmatched bases: 2. The germline CDR1 and CDR2 sequences are SNHLY and FYNNEI. CDR3 protein: CASRGTGVGYTF. The DNA of the CDR3 is TGTGCCAGCAGAGGGACAGGGGTTGGCTACACCTTC.

This clone was detected once. V gene TRBV6-5 combines with J gene TRBJ2-2, with D unclear. The CDR3 consists of 13 residues. The germline gives CDR1 MNHEY, CDR2 SVGAGI. V was pared by 6 bases and J by 2 bases, with 7 bases between. CDR3 protein: CASRTHNTGELFF. The CDR3 DNA follows: TGTGCCAGCAGAACACATAACACCGGGGAGCTGTTTTTT.

The chain couples TRBV27 to TRBJ2-7; tentative D call: TRBD1 (5 bases). Germline CDR1 MNHEY, CDR2 SMNVEV (reference sequence). Trimming stripped 4 bases from V and 5 bases from J, with 15 bases between. The CDR3 extends over 14 amino acids. This CDR3 is CASSSNGRAHEQYF. CDR3 nucleotides: TGTGCCAGCAGTTCCAATGGCAGGGCCCACGAGCAGTACTTC.